Listed here are 27 T cell receptor beta chains from one sample, sequenced in a study of Graves' ophthalmopathy and Graves' hyperthyroidism. Amplification targeted the TCR beta CDR3 regions, with RNA transcripts as the source material. First-round RT-PCR used HTBI primers; second-round multiplex PCR followed. TCRdb processed the multiplex PCR reads anew with MiXCR; each CDR3 protein has one entry. The sample has about 24,000 distinct CDR3 sequences, about 50% seen once; the top ten hold roughly 6.5%. Sequenced input: peripheral blood. The receptors were gathered from an adult woman with stable Graves' hyperthyroidism.

This clonotype was found many times. The chain combines TRBV28 with TRBJ1-1, with D hard to call. Germline V gene data show CDR1 as MDHEN and CDR2 as SYDVKM. Trimming removed 6 bases at V and 8 bases at J, with 10 bases between. The CDR3 length is 11 residues. CDR3 in amino acids: CASSRSLEAFF. In DNA, the CDR3 is TGTGCCAGCAGCCGATCATTGGAAGCTTTCTTT.

By share, this clonotype counts as medium-sized. The V call is TRBV7-9, the J call TRBJ2-7; D gene unclear. V lost 4 bases and J 5 bases, leaving 18 bases between the germline ends. The CDR3 has 15 residues. Germline loops: CDR1 SEHNR, CDR2 FQNEAQ (reference sequence). The CDR3 coding sequence is TGTGCCAGCAGCTCGGCGGCAGGCAACGTCCACGAGCAGTACTTC. Translated: CASSSAAGNVHEQYF. Drawing the rest from reference TRBV7-9 and TRBJ2-7, the complete variable domain is DTGVSQNPRHKITKRGQNVTFRCDPISEHNRLYWYRQTLGQGPEFLTYFQNEAQLEKSRLLSDRFSAERPKGSFSTLEIQRTEQGDSAMYLCASSSAAGNVHEQYFGPGTRLTVT.

At least ten counts were recorded for this clonotype. This chain links TRBV12-3 or TRBV12-4 with TRBJ2-5, with 12 bases identical to TRBD2. V was clipped by 5 bases and J by 5 bases; unmatched bases: 9. The CDR3 has 16 residues. The CDR3 nucleotides read TGTGCCAGCAGTCCAAGACTAGCGGGAGACTGGGAGACCCAGTACTTC. This sequence encodes CASSPRLAGDWETQYF.

The J gene is TRBJ1-5, the V gene TRBV19; the D is unclear. V gave up 2 bases and J gave up 0 bases, with 11 bases separating them. CDR3 length equals 16 residues. CDR1 is LNHDA, CDR2 SQIVND, per germline (reference sequence). The CDR3 DNA sequence: TGTGCCAGTAGTATAAAGCGGCGGACTAGCAATCAGCCCCAGCATTTT. Translation: CASSIKRRTSNQPQHF. The complete variable domain, with remaining parts taken from reference TRBV19 and TRBJ1-5, reads DGGITQSPKYLFRKEGQNVTLSCEQNLNHDAMYWYRQDPGQGLRLIYYSQIVNDFQKGDIAEGYSVSREKKESFPLTVTSAQKNPTAFYLCASSIKRRTSNQPQHFGDGTRLSIL.

Points on this clonotype: This CDR3 is missing its conserved last phenylalanine or tryptophan, likely due to a read error. The chain couples TRBV12-3 or TRBV12-4 to TRBJ2-1, with TRBD2 matching over 7 bases. The CDR3 totals 14 residues. Here the CDR3 reads CASKSWEGDNGQFL. CDR3 DNA: TGTGCCAGCAAATCGTGGGAGGGAGACAATGGGCAGTTCCTC.

In this sample, this clonotype turned up many times. This clone may be a read error of a much larger clone one base away. The chain recombines TRBV28 with TRBJ2-7; TRBD1 agrees at 9 bases. The junction had 7 bases not matched to a gene; V was cut back by 8 bases and J by 2 bases. CDR1 is MDHEN, CDR2 SYDVKM, per germline. This CDR3 is built from 14 residues. CDR3 DNA sequence: TGTGCCAGCCGTACAGGGGGCTTTGCCTACGAGCAGTACTTC. Amino acids: CASRTGGFAYEQYF.

The chain carries TRBV29-1 and TRBJ2-7, with TRBD2 matching over 13 bases. V shed 0 bases, J shed 0 bases, and the junction held 14 bases outside the gene matches. The CDR3 length is 20 residues. Germline V CDR1 and CDR2: SQVTM, ANQGSEA. The CDR3 protein is CSVEDRTSGGAPPCSYEQYF. The CDR3 DNA is TGCAGCGTTGAAGACAGGACTAGCGGGGGTGCACCTCCGTGCTCCTACGAGCAGTACTTC.

This clonotype was seen repeatedly, ten times or more. This chain joins TRBV5-4 and TRBJ2-5, with 8 bases that match TRBD1. The V segment lost 0 bases and the J segment 4 bases; nucleotides outside the gene matches: 5. Germline V gene lookup returns CDR1 SGHNT and CDR2 YYREEE (reference sequence). CDR3 length: 15 residues. The CDR3 DNA reads as TGTGCCAGCAGCTTGGATGACAGGGGCCCAGAGACCCAGTACTTC. Encoded protein: CASSLDDRGPETQYF.

This clonotype has at least ten counts. This sequence joins TRBV12-3 or TRBV12-4 and TRBJ2-7, with 7 bases that match TRBD2. The CDR3 extends over 17 amino acids. V was clipped by 3 bases and J by 3 bases; unmatched bases: 14. CDR3 in DNA: TGTGCCAGCAGTTTCTCAACGTGGGGGGGATCCGACTACGAGCAGTACTTC. This codes for CASSFSTWGGSDYEQYF.

J is TRBJ2-1 and V is TRBV7-8; no firm D call. CDR1 is SGHVS and CDR2 is FQNEAQ in the germline V gene. Trimming pared 4 bases from V and 7 bases from J, leaving 8 bases between. This CDR3 spans 12 amino acids. The CDR3 spells CASSYGPNEQFF. CDR3 bases: TGTGCCAGCAGCTATGGCCCAAATGAGCAGTTCTTC.

This clonotype was picked up many times. The gene calls are TRBV10-3 and TRBJ2-2; possible D gene TRBD1, 6 bases. The length of the CDR3 is 14 residues. V gave up 6 bases and J gave up 4 bases, with 12 bases separating them. Germline V gene sequence: CDR1 ENHRY, CDR2 SYGVKD. The CDR3 region has the DNA TGTGCCATCAGCGAGAGGGGGAGCACCGGGGAGCTGTTTTTT. Translated: CAISERGSTGELFF.

The J gene is TRBJ2-2, the V gene TRBV19, with D perhaps being TRBD1 or TRBD2 (7 bases each). Germline CDR1 LNHDA, CDR2 SQIVND (reference sequence). The CDR3 covers 16 residues. Between the trimmed V and J ends, which lost 5 bases and 9 bases, there was a span of 22 bases. CDR3 bases: TGTGCCAGTAGTCCCCGGCAGGGGGGGGGTCTGTGGGAGCTGTTTTTT. Its protein product is CASSPRQGGGLWELFF.

The chain carries TRBV19 and TRBJ2-7, with D possibly being TRBD2 (6 bases). Germline CDR1 is LNHDA and CDR2 is SQIVND (reference sequence). The CDR3 is 13 amino acids. With 5 bases removed from V and 3 bases from J, the gap between germline ends came to 11 bases. In DNA, the CDR3 is TGTGCCAGTAGTTGGGGACTGAACTACGAGCAGTACTTC. It specifies CASSWGLNYEQYF.

The chain uses TRBV29-1 and TRBJ1-1; D is possibly TRBD1 (6 bases). V was cut by 6 bases and J by 0 bases, with 14 bases left in between. The CDR3 extends over 14 amino acids. Germline V lookup: CDR1 SQVTM, CDR2 ANQGSEA. As DNA, the CDR3 is TGCAGCGTGCGGATGGGGGCCATGAACACTGAAGCTTTCTTT. Protein product: CSVRMGAMNTEAFF.

This clonotype is medium-sized (0.01 to 0.1%) by share. This rearrangement joins TRBV20-1 to TRBJ2-7; the D call may be TRBD1 or TRBD2 (6 bases each). Germline assignment: CDR1 DFQATT and CDR2 SNEGSKA (reference sequence). Trimming left V 0 bases short and J 3 bases short, with 12 bases between. The CDR3 loop spans 14 amino acids. CDR3 sequence: CSARDVGGHYEQYF. Written as DNA, the CDR3 is TGCAGTGCTAGAGATGTCGGGGGACACTACGAGCAGTACTTC.

The rearrangement links TRBV5-1 to TRBJ1-1; D is undetermined. This CDR3 has 17 residues. Germline V gives CDR1 SGHRS, CDR2 YFSETQ. With 1 base removed from V and 1 base from J, the gap between germline ends came to 17 bases. The CDR3 DNA reads TGCGCCAGCAGCTTGTTGTCTAGCGGGAAGTCGAACACTGAAGCTTTCTTT. Translated, it gives CASSLLSSGKSNTEAFF.

With regard to this clonotype: Mismatch with germline at one junction end may stem from a read error. The gene calls are TRBV19 and TRBJ1-4, with D possibly matching TRBD1 (5 bases). CDR1 is LNHDA and CDR2 is SQIVND in the germline V gene (reference sequence). CDR3 length: 17 residues. CDR3 sequence reads: CANTPPQGARGSEKLFF. The CDR3 DNA reads TGTGCCAATACCCCCCCCCAAGGGGCGAGGGGATCCGAAAAGCTGTTTTTT.

This clonotype was counted many times. The chain combines TRBV5-6 with TRBJ2-3; 12 nucleotides agree with TRBD2. The J segment lost 9 bases and the V segment lost 6 bases, leaving 14 bases of the junction unmatched. The CDR3 extends over 16 amino acids. Germline CDR1 and CDR2: SGHDT and YYEEEE. CDR3 residues: CASKLLAGGPDVTQYF. The CDR3 bases are TGTGCCAGCAAATTGCTAGCGGGAGGGCCGGATGTAACGCAGTATTTT. Supplemented by reference TRBV5-6 and TRBJ2-3, the full variable domain reads DAGVTQSPTHLIKTRGQQVTLRCSPKSGHDTVSWYQQALGQGPQFIFQYYEEEERQRGNFPDRFSGHQFPNYSSELNVNALLLGDSALYLCASKLLAGGPDVTQYFGPGTRLTVL.

The chain combines TRBV4-1 with TRBJ2-1; no clear D. The germline V gene has CDR1 MGHRA and CDR2 YSYEKL. The CDR3 is 15 amino acids. V was clipped by 1 base and J by 3 bases, with 10 bases between them. For the CDR3, the DNA is TGCGCCAGCAGCCAAGTTGCGGAGAGCTACAATGAGCAGTTCTTC. Protein sequence: CASSQVAESYNEQFF.

The chain joins TRBV5-6 to TRBJ2-7; TRBD1 or TRBD2 may be the D gene (6 bases each). The CDR3 extends over 13 amino acids. CDR1 is SGHDT, CDR2 YYEEEE, per germline. The V and J ends lost 1 base and 5 bases respectively, with 10 bases between them. This chain's CDR3 is CASSLWGAHEQYF. The CDR3 region has the DNA TGTGCCAGCAGCTTGTGGGGGGCTCACGAGCAGTACTTC. Complete variable domain (other parts from reference TRBV5-6 and TRBJ2-7): DAGVTQSPTHLIKTRGQQVTLRCSPKSGHDTVSWYQQALGQGPQFIFQYYEEEERQRGNFPDRFSGHQFPNYSSELNVNALLLGDSALYLCASSLWGAHEQYFGPGTRLTVT.

In its sample, this clonotype was seen a few times. The chain uses TRBV3-1 and TRBJ2-4; TRBD2 is a possible D gene (6 bases). The CDR3 is 19 residues long. CDR1 LGHDT and CDR2 YNNKEL come from the germline V gene (reference sequence). V lost 0 bases and J lost 0, with 18 bases in between. The CDR3 protein is CASSQDQRVGGLAKNIQYF. CDR3 DNA sequence: TGTGCCAGCAGCCAAGATCAGCGAGTGGGGGGTTTAGCCAAAAACATTCAGTACTTC.

This clonotype has more than one count but fewer than ten. Just one base apart from a much larger clone, this may be a read error. The V call is TRBV28, the J call TRBJ1-2; TRBD1 matches at 7 bases. Per the germline V gene, CDR1 is MDHEN and CDR2 is SYDVKM. The CDR3 has 14 residues. J lost 8 bases, V lost 2 bases, and 8 bases had no gene match. Here the CDR3 DNA reads TGTGCCAGCAGTTTAGTGGGACAGATTGAGGGCTACACCTTC. It encodes CASSLVGQIEGYTF.

This clonotype is medium-sized in the sample. The V and J genes are TRBV7-3 and TRBJ2-3, with unresolved D. CDR3 length: 13 residues. The ends were cut back, 5 bases at V and 1 base at J, with 7 bases in the middle. Looked up from germline, CDR1 is SGHTA and CDR2 is FQGTGA. The CDR3 region is CASSPTGTDTQYF. The CDR3 DNA sequence: TGTGCCAGCAGCCCCACCGGCACAGATACGCAGTATTTT. Looking up the rest from reference TRBV7-3 and TRBJ2-3 gives the full variable domain: GAGVSQTPSNKVTEKGKYVELRCDPISGHTALYWYRQSLGQGPEFLIYFQGTGAADDSGLPNDRFFAVRPEGSVSTLKIQRTERGDSAVYLCASSPTGTDTQYFGPGTRLTVL.

The rearrangement links TRBV2 to TRBJ1-2, with 8 bases that match TRBD1. Germline lookup yields CDR1 SNHLY and CDR2 FYNNEI. There are 15 residues in the CDR3. J was trimmed by 7 bases and V by 3 bases; bases with no gene match: 10. The CDR3 reads CASSETSGGEGGYTF. The CDR3 nucleotides are TGTGCCAGCAGTGAGACCTCAGGGGGCGAGGGTGGCTACACCTTC.

This sequence joins TRBV9 and TRBJ1-6; 8 bases are shared with TRBD1. CDR3 length: 12 amino acids. Germline V CDR1 and CDR2: SGDLS, YYNGEE. The V and J ends lost 0 bases and 15 bases, in that order; junction bases with no gene match: 2. The CDR3 DNA reads as TGTGCCAGCAGCGTAGGGACAGGGATCCTCCACTTT. The encoded protein is CASSVGTGILHF.

This clonotype was found many times. The chain combines TRBV11-1 with TRBJ2-4; 10 bases map to TRBD2. V lost 4 bases to trimming and J lost 8 bases; unmatched junction nucleotides: 8. Germline assignment: CDR1 SGHAT and CDR2 FQDESV (reference sequence). The CDR3 covers 15 residues. The CDR3 sequence: CASSSAGGPWYIQYF. CDR3 nucleotide sequence: TGTGCCAGCAGCTCAGCGGGAGGGCCCTGGTACATTCAGTACTTC.

By its share, this clonotype is medium-sized. V usage is TRBV9 and J usage is TRBJ2-7; 9 nucleotides align to TRBD2. Germline assignment: CDR1 SGDLS and CDR2 YYNGEE. After removal of 2 bases from V and 4 bases from J, the junction contained 4 bases not matched to a gene. CDR3 length equals 14 residues. This CDR3 is CASSVGGREYEQYF. The CDR3 DNA follows: TGTGCCAGCAGCGTGGGCGGGAGGGAGTACGAGCAGTACTTC.